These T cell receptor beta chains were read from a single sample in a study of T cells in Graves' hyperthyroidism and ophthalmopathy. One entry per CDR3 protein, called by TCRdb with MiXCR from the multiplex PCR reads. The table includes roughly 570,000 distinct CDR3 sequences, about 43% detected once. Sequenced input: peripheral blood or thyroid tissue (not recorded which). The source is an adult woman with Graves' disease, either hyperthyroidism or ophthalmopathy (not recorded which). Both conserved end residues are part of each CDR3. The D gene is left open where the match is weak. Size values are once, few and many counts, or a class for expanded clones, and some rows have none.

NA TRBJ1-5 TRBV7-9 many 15 TGTGCCAGCAGCATAGGTTCCCTTGCCTGGGAGCCCCAGCATTTT CASSIGSLAWEPQHF
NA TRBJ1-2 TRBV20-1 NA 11 TGCAGTGCCCCGACTGGATATGGCTACACCTTC CSAPTGYGYTF
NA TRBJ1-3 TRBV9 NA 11 TGTGCCAGCGGCGCGGGTGACACCATATATTTT CASGAGDTIYF
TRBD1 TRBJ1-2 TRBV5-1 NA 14 TGCGCCAGCAGCTTCCAAGGGACAGGGTATGGCTACACCTTC CASSFQGTGYGYTF
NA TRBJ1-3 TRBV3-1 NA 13 TGTGCCAGCAGCCAATTTGCCGGAAACACCATATATTTT CASSQFAGNTIYF
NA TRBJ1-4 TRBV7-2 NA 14 TGTGCCAGCAGCCCCCGGGCCTCAAATGAAAAACTGTTTTTT CASSPRASNEKLFF
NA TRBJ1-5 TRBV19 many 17 TGTGCCAGTAGTATAGCGCGCTACAGGTCGGGCAATCAGCCCCAGCATTTT CASSIARYRSGNQPQHF
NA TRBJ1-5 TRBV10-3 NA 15 TGTGCCATCAGTGCTTCCCGGCGCGTCTTTTCGCCCCAGCATTTT CAISASRRVFSPQHF
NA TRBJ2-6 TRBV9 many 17 TGTGCCAGCAGCGTAGCTATACGTGGGTCTGGGGCCAACGTCCTGACTTTC CASSVAIRGSGANVLTF
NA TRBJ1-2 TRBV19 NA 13 TGTGCCGGGAGGAAGGACCTACAAGGTGGCTACACCTTC CAGRKDLQGGYTF
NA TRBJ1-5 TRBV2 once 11 TGTGCCAGCAGTCTGCCGGGACCCCAGCATTTT CASSLPGPQHF
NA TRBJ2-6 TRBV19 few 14 TGTGCCAGTAGTATTCTAGCGGGGGCCAACGTCCTGACTTTC CASSILAGANVLTF
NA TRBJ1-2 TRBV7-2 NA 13 TGTGCCACCCCCATGGGGGCCAACTATGGCTACACCTTC CATPMGANYGYTF
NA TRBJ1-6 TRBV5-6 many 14 TGTGCCAGCAGCCTGGACAGCTATAATTCACCCCTCCACTTT CASSLDSYNSPLHF
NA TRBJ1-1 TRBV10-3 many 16 TGTGCCATCAGCAGGGCAAACTCAGGGAGGAACACTGAAGCTTTCTTT CAISRANSGRNTEAFF
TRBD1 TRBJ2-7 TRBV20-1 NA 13 TGCAGTGCGAGAGGACAGGGATTCTACGAGCAGTACTTC CSARGQGFYEQYF
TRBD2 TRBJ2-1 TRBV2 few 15 TGTGCCAGCAGGGGGGTAGCGGGAGGGCCGAATGAGCAGTTCTTC CASRGVAGGPNEQFF
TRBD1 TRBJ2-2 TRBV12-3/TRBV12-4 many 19 TGTGCCAGCATGGGTGATCGGTGGGAGACAGGGGAGAACACCGGGGAGCTGTTTTTT CASMGDRWETGENTGELFF
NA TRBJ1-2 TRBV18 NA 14 TGTGCCAGCTCACCGAGCGGGGGTCGGGATGGCTACACCTTC CASSPSGGRDGYTF
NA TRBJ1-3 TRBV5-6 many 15 TGTGCCAGCAGCTTGGCCGGGTACTCTGGAAACACCATATATTTT CASSLAGYSGNTIYF
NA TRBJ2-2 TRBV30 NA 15 TGTGCCTGGAGTGTACGTAGCCTGAACACCGGGGAGCTGTTTTTT CAWSVRSLNTGELFF
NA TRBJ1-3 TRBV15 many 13 TGTGCCACCAGCAGAGATCAGAAGGGGACCATATATTTT CATSRDQKGTIYF
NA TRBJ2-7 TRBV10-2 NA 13 TGCGCCAGCAGTCAGGGAGTAACCTACGAGCAGTACTTC CASSQGVTYEQYF
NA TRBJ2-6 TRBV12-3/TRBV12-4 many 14 TGTGCCAGCAGCTTAGTGTCTGGGGCCAACGTCCTGACTTTC CASSLVSGANVLTF
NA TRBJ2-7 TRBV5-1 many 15 TGCGCCAGCAGCTTCGACGACAGGATTACCTACGAGCAGTACTTC CASSFDDRITYEQYF
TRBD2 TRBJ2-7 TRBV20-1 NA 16 TGCAGTGCTAGAGATCTACGCGGGGAGGGATACTACGAGCAGTACTTC CSARDLRGEGYYEQYF
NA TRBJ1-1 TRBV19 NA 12 TGTGCCTCAACCGACCGCGGCACTGAAGCTTTCTTT CASTDRGTEAFF
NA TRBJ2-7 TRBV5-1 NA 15 TGCGCCAGCAGCCCGGGGCGGACAGTTAACTACGAGCAGTACTTC CASSPGRTVNYEQYF
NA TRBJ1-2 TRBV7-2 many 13 TGTGCCAGCAGCTTTGGGCACCGCGCCGGTTACACCTTC CASSFGHRAGYTF
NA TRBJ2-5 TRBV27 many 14 TGTGCCAGCAGCATATCCAGGGGTTCGGAGACCCAGTACTTC CASSISRGSETQYF
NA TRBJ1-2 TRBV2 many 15 TGTGCCAGCAGTGAAAAGGGGGAGGTTGACTATGGCTACACCTTC CASSEKGEVDYGYTF